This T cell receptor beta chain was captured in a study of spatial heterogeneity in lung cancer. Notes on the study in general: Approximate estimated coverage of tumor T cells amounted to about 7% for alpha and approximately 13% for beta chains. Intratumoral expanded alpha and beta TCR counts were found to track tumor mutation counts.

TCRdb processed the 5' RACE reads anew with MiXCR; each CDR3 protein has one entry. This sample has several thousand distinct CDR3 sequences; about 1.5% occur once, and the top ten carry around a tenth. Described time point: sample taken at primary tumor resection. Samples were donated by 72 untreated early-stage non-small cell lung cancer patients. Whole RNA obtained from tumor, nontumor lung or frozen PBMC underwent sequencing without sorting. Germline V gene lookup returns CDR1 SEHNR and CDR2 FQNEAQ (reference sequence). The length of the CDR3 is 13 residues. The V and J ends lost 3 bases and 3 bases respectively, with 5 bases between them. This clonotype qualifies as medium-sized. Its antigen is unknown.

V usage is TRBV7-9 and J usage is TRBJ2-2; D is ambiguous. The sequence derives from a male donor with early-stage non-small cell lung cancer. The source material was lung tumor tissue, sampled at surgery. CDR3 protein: CASSLTHTGELFF. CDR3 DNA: TGTGCCAGCAGCTTGACCCACACCGGGGAGCTGTTTTTT.